The T cell receptor beta chain described here comes from a study of blood T cell repertoires in COVID-19. Across the study: From T cells, B-cell-depleted T cells, or PBMCs came the material, which was cDNA or gDNA.

This CDR3 region has 15 residues. Germline V gene lookup returns CDR1 LNHNV and CDR2 YYDKDF (reference sequence). V shed 1 base and J shed 4 bases, with 12 bases lying between them. Self-reported history from a screening survey and questionnaire set each donor's cohort. Authors' data handling: Amplifying reference gene primers gave estimates of nucleated cell counts. TCRdb's copy holds only in-frame clones and misses some; the assay was immunoSEQ multiplex PCR. The V and J calls and clone size were taken over from that table, and D and trimming were inferred from the DNA. The table lists 250,000 to 300,000 clones, around 80% of them singletons.

Sequenced sample: PBMCs or T cells enriched from blood (not recorded which). The receptor's source is a young man with acute COVID-19. The chain has TRBV15 and TRBJ2-3; a weak D match, TRBD2 (5 bases). The CDR3 DNA follows: TGTGCCACCAGCAGAGGGACTCAGAGTCCAGATACGCAGTATTTT. It specifies CATSRGTQSPDTQYF.